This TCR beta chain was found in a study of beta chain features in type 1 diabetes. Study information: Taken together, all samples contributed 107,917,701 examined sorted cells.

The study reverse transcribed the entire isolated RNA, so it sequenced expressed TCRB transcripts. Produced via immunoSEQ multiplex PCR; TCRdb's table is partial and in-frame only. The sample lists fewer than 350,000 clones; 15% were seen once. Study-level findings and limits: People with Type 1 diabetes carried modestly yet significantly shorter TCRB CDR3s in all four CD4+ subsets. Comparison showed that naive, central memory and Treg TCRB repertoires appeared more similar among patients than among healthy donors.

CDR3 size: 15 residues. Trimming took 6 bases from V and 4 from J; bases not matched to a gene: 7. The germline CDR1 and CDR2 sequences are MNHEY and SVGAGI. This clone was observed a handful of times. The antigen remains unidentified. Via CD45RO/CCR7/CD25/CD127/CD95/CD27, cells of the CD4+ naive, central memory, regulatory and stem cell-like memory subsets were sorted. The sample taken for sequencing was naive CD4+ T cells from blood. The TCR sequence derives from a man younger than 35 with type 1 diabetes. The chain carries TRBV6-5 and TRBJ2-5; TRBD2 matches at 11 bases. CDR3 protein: CASRSTSGKPETQYF. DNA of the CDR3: TGTGCCAGCAGGTCGACTAGCGGGAAACCAGAGACCCAGTACTTC.